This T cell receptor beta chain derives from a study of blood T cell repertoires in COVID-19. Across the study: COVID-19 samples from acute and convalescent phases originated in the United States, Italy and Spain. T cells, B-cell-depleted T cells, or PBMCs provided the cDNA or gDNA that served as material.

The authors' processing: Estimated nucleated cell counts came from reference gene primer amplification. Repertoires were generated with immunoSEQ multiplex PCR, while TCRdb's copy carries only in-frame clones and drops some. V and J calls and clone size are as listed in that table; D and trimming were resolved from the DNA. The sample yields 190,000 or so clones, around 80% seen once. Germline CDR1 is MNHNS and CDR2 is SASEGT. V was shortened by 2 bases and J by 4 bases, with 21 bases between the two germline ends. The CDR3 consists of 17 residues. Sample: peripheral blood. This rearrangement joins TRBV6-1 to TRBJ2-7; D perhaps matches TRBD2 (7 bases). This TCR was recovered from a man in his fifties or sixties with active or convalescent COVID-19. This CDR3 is CASSELLVGGAVYEQYF. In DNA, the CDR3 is TGTGCCAGCAGTGAATTGCTCGTGGGGGGGGCTGTTTACGAGCAGTACTTC.